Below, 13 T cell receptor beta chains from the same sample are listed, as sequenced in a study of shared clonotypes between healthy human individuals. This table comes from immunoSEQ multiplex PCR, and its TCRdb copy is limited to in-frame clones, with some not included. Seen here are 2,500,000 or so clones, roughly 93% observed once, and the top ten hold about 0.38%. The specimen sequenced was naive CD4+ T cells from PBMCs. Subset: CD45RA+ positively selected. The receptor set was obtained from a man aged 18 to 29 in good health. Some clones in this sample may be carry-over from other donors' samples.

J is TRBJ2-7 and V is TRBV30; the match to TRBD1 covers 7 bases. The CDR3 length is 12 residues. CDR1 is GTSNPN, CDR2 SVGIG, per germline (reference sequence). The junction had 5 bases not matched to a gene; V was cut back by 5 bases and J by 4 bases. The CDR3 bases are TGTGCCTGGCAAAGGGGGCTTTACGAGCAGTACTTC. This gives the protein CAWQRGLYEQYF.

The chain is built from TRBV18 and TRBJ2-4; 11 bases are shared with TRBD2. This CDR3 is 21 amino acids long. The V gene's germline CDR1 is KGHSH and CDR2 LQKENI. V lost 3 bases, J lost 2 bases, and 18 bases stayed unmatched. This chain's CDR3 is CASSPDVLAGEVFVSKNIQYF. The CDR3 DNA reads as TGTGCCAGCTCACCGGACGTACTAGCGGGAGAGGTATTTGTTTCCAAAAACATTCAGTACTTC.

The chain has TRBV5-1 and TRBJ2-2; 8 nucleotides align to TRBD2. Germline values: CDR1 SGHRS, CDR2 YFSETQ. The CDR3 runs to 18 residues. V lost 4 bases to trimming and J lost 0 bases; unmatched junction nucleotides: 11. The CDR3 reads CASSLPRSGAANTGELFF. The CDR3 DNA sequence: TGCGCCAGCAGCCTCCCCCGTAGCGGGGCAGCGAACACCGGGGAGCTGTTTTTT.

CDR3 residues: CASRSVGGSLLNEQFF. For the CDR3, the DNA is TGTGCCAGCAGATCCGTGGGCGGGAGTTTGCTCAATGAGCAGTTCTTC. The rearrangement uses TRBV5-5 and TRBJ2-1, with 7 bases lining up with TRBD2. The CDR3 has 16 amino acids. The junction had 14 bases not matched to a gene; V was cut back by 5 bases and J by 6 bases. The germline V gene has CDR1 SGHKS and CDR2 YYEKEE (reference sequence).

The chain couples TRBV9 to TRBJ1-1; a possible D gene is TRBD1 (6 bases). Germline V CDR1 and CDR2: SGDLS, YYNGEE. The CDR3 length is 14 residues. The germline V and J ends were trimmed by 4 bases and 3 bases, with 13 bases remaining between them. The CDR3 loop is CASSPQPGDTEAFF. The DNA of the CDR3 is TGTGCCAGCAGCCCCCAGCCAGGGGACACTGAAGCTTTCTTT.

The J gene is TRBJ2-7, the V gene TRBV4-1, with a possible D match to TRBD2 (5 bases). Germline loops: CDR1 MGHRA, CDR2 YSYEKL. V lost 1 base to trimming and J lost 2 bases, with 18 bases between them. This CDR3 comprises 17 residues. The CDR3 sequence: CASSQVVRSGSTYEQYF. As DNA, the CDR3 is TGCGCCAGCAGCCAAGTTGTCCGGAGCGGAAGCACCTACGAGCAGTACTTC.

The CDR3 loop is CASSARGETQYF. The CDR3 bases are TGTGCCAGCAGTGCCAGGGGAGAGACCCAGTACTTC. The gene calls are TRBV2 and TRBJ2-5; tentatively, D is TRBD1 (6 bases). V dropped 4 bases and J dropped 4 bases, with 7 bases sitting between them. The CDR3 extends over 12 amino acids. CDR1 is SNHLY, CDR2 FYNNEI, per germline.

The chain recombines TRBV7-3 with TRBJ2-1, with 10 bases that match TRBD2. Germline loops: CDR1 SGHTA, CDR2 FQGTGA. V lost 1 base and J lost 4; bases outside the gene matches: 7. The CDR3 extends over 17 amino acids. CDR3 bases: TGTGCCAGCAGCTTAAATTCGAGGACTAGCGGTTACAATGAGCAGTTCTTC. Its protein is CASSLNSRTSGYNEQFF.

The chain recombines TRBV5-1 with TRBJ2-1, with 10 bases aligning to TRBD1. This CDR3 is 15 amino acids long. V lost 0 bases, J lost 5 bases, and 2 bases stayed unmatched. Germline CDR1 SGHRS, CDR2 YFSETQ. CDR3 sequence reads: CASSLGQGANNEQFF. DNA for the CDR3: TGCGCCAGCAGCTTGGGACAGGGGGCTAACAATGAGCAGTTCTTC.

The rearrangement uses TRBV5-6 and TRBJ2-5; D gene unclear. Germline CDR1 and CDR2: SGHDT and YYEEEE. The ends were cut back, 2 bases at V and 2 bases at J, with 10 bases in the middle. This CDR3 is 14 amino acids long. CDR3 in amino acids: CASSFNYLQETQYF. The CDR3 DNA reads TGTGCCAGCAGCTTCAACTACTTACAAGAGACCCAGTACTTC. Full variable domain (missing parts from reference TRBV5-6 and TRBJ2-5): DAGVTQSPTHLIKTRGQQVTLRCSPKSGHDTVSWYQQALGQGPQFIFQYYEEEERQRGNFPDRFSGHQFPNYSSELNVNALLLGDSALYLCASSFNYLQETQYFGPGTRLLVL.

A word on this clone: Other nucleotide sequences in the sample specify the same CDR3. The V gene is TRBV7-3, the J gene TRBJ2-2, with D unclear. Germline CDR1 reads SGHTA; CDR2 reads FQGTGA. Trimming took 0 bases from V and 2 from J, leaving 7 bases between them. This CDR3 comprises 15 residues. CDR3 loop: CASSLTGVNTGELFF. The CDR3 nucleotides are TGTGCCAGCAGCTTAACAGGAGTAAACACCGGGGAGCTGTTTTTT.

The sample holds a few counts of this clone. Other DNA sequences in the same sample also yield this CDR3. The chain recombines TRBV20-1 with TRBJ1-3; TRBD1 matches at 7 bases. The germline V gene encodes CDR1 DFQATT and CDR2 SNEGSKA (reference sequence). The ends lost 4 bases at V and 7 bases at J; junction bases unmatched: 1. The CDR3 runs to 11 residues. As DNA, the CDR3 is TGCAGTGCTACAGGGGGGAACACCATATATTTT. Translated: CSATGGNTIYF.

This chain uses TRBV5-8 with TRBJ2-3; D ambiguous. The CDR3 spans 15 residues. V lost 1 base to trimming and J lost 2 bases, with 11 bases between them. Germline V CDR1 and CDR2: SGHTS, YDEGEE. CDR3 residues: CASSLMVLNTDTQYF. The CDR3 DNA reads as TGTGCCAGCAGCTTGATGGTGCTAAACACAGATACGCAGTATTTT.